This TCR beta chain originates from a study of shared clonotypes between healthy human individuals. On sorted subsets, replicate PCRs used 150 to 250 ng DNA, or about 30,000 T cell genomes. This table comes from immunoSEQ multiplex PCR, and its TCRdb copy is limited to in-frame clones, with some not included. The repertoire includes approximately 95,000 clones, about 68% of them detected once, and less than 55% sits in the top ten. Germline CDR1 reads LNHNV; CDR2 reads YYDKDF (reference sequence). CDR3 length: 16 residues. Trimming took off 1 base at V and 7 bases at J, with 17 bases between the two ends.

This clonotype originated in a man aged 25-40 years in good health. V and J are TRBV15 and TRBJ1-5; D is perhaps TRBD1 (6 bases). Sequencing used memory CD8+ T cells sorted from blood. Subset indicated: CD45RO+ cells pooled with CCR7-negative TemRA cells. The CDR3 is CATSRGSRGEWQPQHF. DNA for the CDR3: TGTGCCACCAGCAGAGGAAGCAGGGGAGAATGGCAGCCCCAGCATTTT.